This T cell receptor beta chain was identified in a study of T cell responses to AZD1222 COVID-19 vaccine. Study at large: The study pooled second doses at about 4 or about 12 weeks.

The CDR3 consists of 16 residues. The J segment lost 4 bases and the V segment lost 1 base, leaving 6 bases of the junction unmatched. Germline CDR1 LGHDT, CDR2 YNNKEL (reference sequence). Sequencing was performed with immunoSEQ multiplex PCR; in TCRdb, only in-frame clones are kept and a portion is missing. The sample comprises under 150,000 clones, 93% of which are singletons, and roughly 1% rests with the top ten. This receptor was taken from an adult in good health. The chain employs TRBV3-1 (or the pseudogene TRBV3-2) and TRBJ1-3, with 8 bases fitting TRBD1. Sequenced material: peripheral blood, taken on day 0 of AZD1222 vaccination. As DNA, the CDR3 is TGTGCCAGCAGCCAAGCAGGGGGCCGAACGGGAAACACCATATATTTT. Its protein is CASSQAGGRTGNTIYF.